This is a list of T cell receptor beta chains from one sample in a study of cytomegalovirus exposure and HLA in healthy donors. Measured with immunoSEQ multiplex PCR; TCRdb has only the in-frame clones, and not every one. This repertoire shows 150,000 to 250,000 clones, about 81% found once; its top ten account for about 1.2%. The specimen was PBMCs. The origin of the receptors is a woman between 25 and 40 years old in good health and CMV-seronegative. Each CDR3 is given with its conserved first and last residue. Fields, in order: V gene, clone size, D gene, J gene, CDR3 length, CDR3 DNA, CDR3 protein. The D gene is left open where the match is weak. Clone size is stated in some rows and not others, as once, few, many or a class when expanded.

>TRBV9|NA|NA|TRBJ1-2|17
TGTGCCAGCAGCGTAGCCATTCAACCACTACAGGGCTATGGCTACACCTTC
CASSVAIQPLQGYGYTF
>TRBV6-5|NA|TRBD2|TRBJ2-1|15
TGTGCCAGCAGTTATGTTGCGGGGGGATACAATGAGCAGTTCTTC
CASSYVAGGYNEQFF
>TRBV6-5|NA|TRBD1|TRBJ1-2|14
TGTGCCAGCAGTTACACCGGACAGGGAAGAGGCTACACCTTC
CASSYTGQGRGYTF
>TRBV19|NA|NA|TRBJ2-7|15
TGTGCCAGTAGTAGGGAGTCAGGGAGGCCCTACGAGCAGTACTTC
CASSRESGRPYEQYF
>TRBV15|NA|TRBD1|TRBJ1-2|14
TGTGCCACCAGTCTACAGGGGGCGAGCGGAGGCTACACCTTC
CATSLQGASGGYTF
>TRBV7-2|NA|NA|TRBJ1-1|12
TGTGCCAGCAGCTCCCGGCGGACTGAAGCTTTCTTT
CASSSRRTEAFF
>TRBV5-1|NA|TRBD2|TRBJ2-5|14
TGCGCCAGCAGCGACACTAGCGGGGGAGAGACCCAGTACTTC
CASSDTSGGETQYF
>TRBV2|NA|NA|TRBJ2-1|12
TGTGCCAGTACGGAGCTAAACAATGAGCAGTTCTTC
CASTELNNEQFF
>TRBV5-1|NA|NA|TRBJ1-1|16
TGCGCCAGCAGCTTGGATAGCGGGCAGGGGAACACTGAAGCTTTCTTT
CASSLDSGQGNTEAFF
>TRBV30|few|TRBD1|TRBJ1-2|13
TGTGCCTGGAGTGTTCGGACAGGGGATGGCTACACCTTC
CAWSVRTGDGYTF
>TRBV20-1|few|NA|TRBJ1-2|11
TGCAGTGCTACCAGGGACTATGTCTACACCTTC
CSATRDYVYTF
>TRBV4-1|NA|NA|TRBJ1-1|14
TGCGCCAGCAGCCAAGATCGGGGAGACCTAGAAGCTTTCTTT
CASSQDRGDLEAFF
>TRBV7-7|NA|NA|TRBJ2-7|17
TGTGCCAGCAGCTTAGTATGTCTGGGTAACAGGGTAGTCGAGCAGTACTTC
CASSLVCLGNRVVEQYF
>TRBV6-1|NA|NA|TRBJ2-7|12
TGTGCCAGCAGGTCACACCTCCGCGAGCAGTACTTC
CASRSHLREQYF
>TRBV4-1|NA|NA|TRBJ1-1|15
TGCGCCAGCAGCCAAGTTCGGCAGGGGAACACTGAAGCTTTCTTT
CASSQVRQGNTEAFF
>TRBV15|NA|TRBD1|TRBJ2-1|16
TGTGCCACCAGCAGGACACAGGGGGCGCAAGGCAATGAGCAGTTCTTC
CATSRTQGAQGNEQFF
>TRBV5-1|NA|TRBD1|TRBJ2-7|14
TGCGCCAGCAGCACAGGGGTGGTAGGCTACGAGCAGTACTTC
CASSTGVVGYEQYF
>TRBV4-2|NA|TRBD2|TRBJ2-3|16
TGTGCCAGCAGCCAAGAAGCGGGGGGGCTCCCAGATACGCAGTATTTT
CASSQEAGGLPDTQYF
>TRBV27|NA|NA|TRBJ1-1|12
TGTGCCAGCAGTTTACGGGGGGGTGAAGCTTTCTTT
CASSLRGGEAFF
>TRBV19|once|NA|TRBJ2-7|15
TGTGCCAGTAGTATGAATCGACTGACGACCTACGAGCAGTACTTC
CASSMNRLTTYEQYF
>TRBV4-1|once|TRBD2|TRBJ2-7|15
TGCGCCAGCAGCCAAGATAGCGGGGTTGCCTACGAGCAGTACTTC
CASSQDSGVAYEQYF
>TRBV10-3|once|TRBD2|TRBJ2-3|16
TGTGCCATCAGGGGGGGACTAGCGGGGTACACAGATACGCAGTATTTT
CAIRGGLAGYTDTQYF
>TRBV7-2|NA|NA|TRBJ1-5|12
TGTGCCAGTAGCAGCTTGTCCCAGCCCCAGCATTTT
CASSSLSQPQHF
>TRBV4-1|NA|TRBD1|TRBJ2-7|13
TGCGCCAGCAGCCCAGGGGGTGAGTACGAGCAGTACTTC
CASSPGGEYEQYF
>TRBV16|NA|TRBD1|TRBJ1-5|15
TGTGCCAGCAGCCAATTAAGGACAGGTAATCAGCCCCAGCATTTT
CASSQLRTGNQPQHF
>TRBV14|NA|NA|TRBJ2-1|16
TGTGCCAGCAGCCAAGGCCTAGCGCCTACCTACAATGAGCAGTTCTTC
CASSQGLAPTYNEQFF
>TRBV14|NA|TRBD1|TRBJ1-1|16
TGTGCCAGCAGCCTCGGACAGGGGTTAGCCAACACTGAAGCTTTCTTT
CASSLGQGLANTEAFF
>TRBV2|NA|TRBD1|TRBJ2-2|16
TGTGCCAGCAGTGATTCGGGACAGGGACCCCGCAGGGGGCTGTTTTTT
CASSDSGQGPRRGLFF
>TRBV7-9|NA|TRBD1|TRBJ2-5|16
TGTGCCAGCAGCTCAACACTCACAGGGGTCGGAGAGACCCAGTACTTC
CASSSTLTGVGETQYF
>TRBV2|NA|NA|TRBJ1-3|14
TGTGCCAGCATACCAGGGGTCTCTGGAAACACCATATATTTT
CASIPGVSGNTIYF
>TRBV5-1|NA|NA|TRBJ2-2|13
TGCGCCAGCTTCCCAGGGAACACCGGGGAGCTGTTTTTT
CASFPGNTGELFF
>TRBV28|NA|NA|TRBJ2-5|16
TGTGCCAGTCAACAGGGGGACCGGACGGGGGGTGAGACCCAGTACTTC
CASQQGDRTGGETQYF
>TRBV28|NA|NA|TRBJ2-7|13
TGTGCCAGCAGGCCACAGTTACCCTACGAGCAGTACTTC
CASRPQLPYEQYF
>TRBV25-1|NA|NA|TRBJ1-5|14
TGTGCCAGCAGTGAATGGGGCATCAATCAGCCCCAGCATTTT
CASSEWGINQPQHF
>TRBV30|NA|NA|TRBJ1-5|14
TGTGCCTGGAGTCCCCTTGCTAACAATCAGCCCCAGCATTTT
CAWSPLANNQPQHF
>TRBV10-3|NA|NA|TRBJ2-2|17
TGTGCCATCAGTGAGGGCGGTAGCGGAACGAACACCGGGGAGCTGTTTTTT
CAISEGGSGTNTGELFF
>TRBV13|NA|NA|TRBJ2-1|12
TGTGCCAGCAGCCGGGACTCCAATGAGCAGTTCTTC
CASSRDSNEQFF
>TRBV9|once|NA|TRBJ1-2|12
TGTGCCAGCAGCGCCCAGTCGGGTGGCTACACCTTC
CASSAQSGGYTF
>TRBV29-1|NA|TRBD1|TRBJ2-7|13
TGCAGCATAAGCGACAGGGGAAACGGCGAGCAGTACTTC
CSISDRGNGEQYF
>TRBV21-1|NA|NA|TRBJ2-5|12
TGTGCCACCCGGGGGGACTTAGAGACCCAGTACTTC
CATRGDLETQYF
>TRBV13|NA|TRBD2|TRBJ2-1|16
TGTGCCAGCTCTAGGGAGGGAGCGGCTCCATACAATGAGCAGTTCTTC
CASSREGAAPYNEQFF
>TRBV6-5|NA|NA|TRBJ1-2|12
TGTGCCAGCAGTTACCCAGGACAGTTACCCACCTTC
CASSYPGQLPTF
>TRBV29-1|few|TRBD2|TRBJ2-2|14
TGCAGCGCCGGGGGGGTTTTGAACACCGGGGAGCTGTTTTTT
CSAGGVLNTGELFF
>TRBV6-4|NA|TRBD1|TRBJ2-7|17
TGTGCCAGCAGTGACGCCGCCTCCGGGACAGACATCTACGAGCAGTACTTC
CASSDAASGTDIYEQYF
>TRBV5-1|NA|NA|TRBJ1-1|19
TGCGCCAGCAGCTCGCGCGGCGGCAGGGCCCTTTTTCTGAACACTGAAGCTTTCTTT
CASSSRGGRALFLNTEAFF
>TRBV18|NA|TRBD1|TRBJ2-7|14
TGTGCCAGCTCACCCCGGACAGGCTCCTACGAGCAGTACTTC
CASSPRTGSYEQYF
>TRBV10-2|once|NA|TRBJ1-1|14
TGCGCCAGCAGTAAGAGGCAGGGTGGAACTGAAGCTTTCTTT
CASSKRQGGTEAFF
>TRBV29-1|NA|TRBD1|TRBJ1-5|13
TGCAGCGTGCAAGGACAGGGAAATCAGCCCCAGCATTTT
CSVQGQGNQPQHF
>TRBV29-1|NA|NA|TRBJ2-4|11
TGCAGCGTTGGCAGGGGACACATTCAGTACTTC
CSVGRGHIQYF
>TRBV11-3|NA|NA|TRBJ2-7|13
TGTGCCAGCAGCTTAGACCCGAGCAGGGAGCAGTACTTC
CASSLDPSREQYF
>TRBV30|NA|TRBD2|TRBJ2-7|14
TGTGCCTGGACACAGCGGGGGCCCTCCTACGAGCAGTACTTC
CAWTQRGPSYEQYF
>TRBV7-8|NA|TRBD2|TRBJ2-7|17
TGTGCCAGCAGCTGGGGTTCGACGCGGGACTACTCCTACGAGCAGTACTTC
CASSWGSTRDYSYEQYF
>TRBV9|NA|NA|TRBJ2-3|16
TGTGCCAGCAGCGTAGAAGGTCAGGGGATCACAGATACGCAGTATTTT
CASSVEGQGITDTQYF
>TRBV28|NA|NA|TRBJ1-5|14
TGTGCCAGCCTTAGACGGGGGAGCAATCAGCCCCAGCATTTT
CASLRRGSNQPQHF
>TRBV29-1|NA|NA|TRBJ1-1|11
TGCAGCGTTATCAATGGGCCTGAAGCTTTCTTT
CSVINGPEAFF
>TRBV6-1|NA|NA|TRBJ2-7|15
TGTGCCAGCAGTTCCTTTCCGATGCCACTATACGAGCAGTACTTC
CASSSFPMPLYEQYF
>TRBV30|NA|TRBD1|TRBJ2-7|17
TGTGCCTGGAGTGTAGCCCCGGGACAGGGGGACTGGTACGAGCAGTACTTC
CAWSVAPGQGDWYEQYF